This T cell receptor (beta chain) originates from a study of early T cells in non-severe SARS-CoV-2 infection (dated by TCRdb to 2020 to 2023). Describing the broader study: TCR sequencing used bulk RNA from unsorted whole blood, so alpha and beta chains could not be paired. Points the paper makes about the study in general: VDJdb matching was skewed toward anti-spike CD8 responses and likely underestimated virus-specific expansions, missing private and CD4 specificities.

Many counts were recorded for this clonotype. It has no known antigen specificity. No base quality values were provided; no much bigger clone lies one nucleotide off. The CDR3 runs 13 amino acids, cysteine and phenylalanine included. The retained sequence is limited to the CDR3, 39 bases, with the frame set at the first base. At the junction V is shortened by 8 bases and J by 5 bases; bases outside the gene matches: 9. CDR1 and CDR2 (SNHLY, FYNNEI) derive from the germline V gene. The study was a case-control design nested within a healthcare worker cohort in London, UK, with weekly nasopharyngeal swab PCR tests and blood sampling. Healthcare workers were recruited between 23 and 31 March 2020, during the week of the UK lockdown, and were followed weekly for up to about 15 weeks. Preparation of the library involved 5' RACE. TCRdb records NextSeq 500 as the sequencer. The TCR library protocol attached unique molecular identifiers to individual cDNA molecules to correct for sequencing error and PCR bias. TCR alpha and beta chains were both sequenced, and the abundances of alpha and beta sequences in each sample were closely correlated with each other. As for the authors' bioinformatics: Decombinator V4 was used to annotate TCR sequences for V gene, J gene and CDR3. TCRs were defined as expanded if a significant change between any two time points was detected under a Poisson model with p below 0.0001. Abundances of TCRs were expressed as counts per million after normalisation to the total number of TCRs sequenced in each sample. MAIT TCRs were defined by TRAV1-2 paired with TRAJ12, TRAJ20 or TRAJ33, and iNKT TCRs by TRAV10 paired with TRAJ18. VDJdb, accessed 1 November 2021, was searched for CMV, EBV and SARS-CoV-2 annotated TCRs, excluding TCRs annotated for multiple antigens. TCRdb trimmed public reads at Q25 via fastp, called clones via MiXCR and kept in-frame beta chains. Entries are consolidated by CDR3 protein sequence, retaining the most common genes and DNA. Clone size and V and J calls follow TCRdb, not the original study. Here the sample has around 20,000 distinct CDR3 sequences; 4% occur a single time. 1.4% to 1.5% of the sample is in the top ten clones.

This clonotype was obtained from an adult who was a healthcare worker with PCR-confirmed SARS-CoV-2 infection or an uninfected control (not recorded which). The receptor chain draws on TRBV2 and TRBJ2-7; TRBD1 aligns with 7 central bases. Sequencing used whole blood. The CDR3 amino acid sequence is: CASGDRELHEQYF. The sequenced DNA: TGTGCCAGCGGCGACAGGGAACTCCACGAGCAGTACTTC.